The TCR beta chain under discussion was sequenced for a study of blood T cell repertoires in COVID-19. Unmatched junction bases numbered 1, after V lost 3 bases and J lost 2 bases. This CDR3 is 15 amino acids long. CDR1 is SGHTA and CDR2 is FQGNSA in the germline V gene. TCRdb keeps only in-frame clones here, not all; method: immunoSEQ multiplex PCR. Of approximately 140,000 clones listed, 88% were seen once; the top ten hold 1.5% to 1.9%. This receptor was taken from a woman aged 60-70 years with acute or convalescent COVID-19. Sequencing input: peripheral blood. This chain uses TRBV7-2 with TRBJ2-3; 11 positions match TRBD2. As DNA, the CDR3 is TGTGCCAGCAGCTTTAGCGGGGGGGTCACAGATACGCAGTATTTT. This codes for CASSFSGGVTDTQYF.